The present TCR beta chain was sequenced within a study of CD8 T cells in ankylosing spondylitis. Findings and limits, study-wide: Apparently characteristic of ankylosing spondylitis blood was a TCR beta motif (eight highly homologous variants).

TCRdb redid the calling of the 5' RACE reads with MiXCR, one entry per CDR3 protein. Seen here are hundreds of thousands of distinct CDR3 sequences, about 10% observed once, and the top ten hold around 0.51%. Trimming removed 2 bases at V and 5 bases at J, with 7 bases between. The CDR3 length is 13 residues. The germline V gene has CDR1 SQVTM and CDR2 ANQGSEA. Regarding this clonotype: Antigen: not known.

Sequencing input: blood, either unsorted or a sorted T cell fraction (not recorded which). The TCR sequence derives from a male donor with ankylosing spondylitis. The chain employs TRBV29-1 and TRBJ1-6; D is possibly TRBD1 (5 bases). The CDR3 here is CSVECRDNSPLHF. CDR3 sequence (DNA): TGCAGCGTTGAATGCAGGGATAATTCACCCCTCCACTTT.